These 11 T cell receptor beta chains share one sample of origin, sequenced in a study of metastatic and nonmetastatic thyroid tumors (dated by TCRdb to 2019 to 2021). No patient had received any treatment before thyroid surgery. The receptor library was made with PCR. The sequencer was an Illumina HiSeq 4000. TCRdb's own reprocessing of the public reads used fastp at Q25 and MiXCR and kept productive beta chains. The sample includes nearly 25,000 clones, with 20% to 30% observed a single time. Around 19% of the sample is held by the ten biggest clonotypes. Sequencing was carried out using blood. These receptors were collected from a male donor with papillary thyroid cancer or a benign thyroid nodule (not recorded which). Some clones in this sample may be carry-over from other donors' samples.

As for this clone: In this CDR3 the conserved last residue, phenylalanine or tryptophan, is missing, so a read error is likely. The limits of the CDR3 on the DNA are not certain, so only TCRdb's listed CDR3 is given. V gene TRBV6-4 combines with J gene TRBJ2-5; the D segment call TRBD1 is taken from the table without a DNA check. The CDR3 spans 14 residues, counting both ends. CDR1 and CDR2 (germline): MRHNA, SNTAGT. CDR3 in amino acids: CASRDQGAGETQDY.

In its sample, this clone was seen many times. The V and J genes are TRBV20-1 and TRBJ2-3; D might be TRBD1 or TRBD2, each matching 6 bases. Trimming took off 0 bases at V and 4 bases at J, with 14 bases between the two ends. CDR1 is DFQATT, CDR2 SNEGSKA, per germline (reference sequence). This CDR3 region has 15 residues. DNA of the CDR3: TGCAGTGCTAGAGATCTCTCGGGGGCGGCAGATACGCAGTATTTT. Protein product: CSARDLSGAADTQYF.

This sequence joins TRBV11-3 and TRBJ2-3; D gene uncertain. Germline V gene data show CDR1 as SGHNT and CDR2 as YENEEA. V was cut by 3 bases and J by 6 bases, with 1 base left in between. This CDR3 has 10 amino acids. The CDR3 spells CASSLDTQYF. CDR3 in DNA: TGTGCCAGCAGCTTGGATACGCAGTATTTT.

This sequence joins TRBV19 and TRBJ2-5, with 10 bases fitting TRBD1. The length of the CDR3 is 14 residues. V was clipped by 7 bases and J by 5 bases; unmatched bases: 7. Per germline, CDR1 LNHDA and CDR2 SQIVND (reference sequence). CDR3 amino acids: CASKTTGGAETQYF. CDR3 in DNA: TGTGCCAGTAAAACGACAGGGGGCGCTGAGACCCAGTACTTC.

This clone counts as medium-sized. The chain links TRBV20-1 to TRBJ2-7; D possibly corresponds to TRBD1 (6 bases). Trimming took 3 bases from V and 2 from J, leaving 8 bases between them. Per the germline V gene, CDR1 is DFQATT and CDR2 is SNEGSKA (reference sequence). The CDR3 has 12 residues. The CDR3 reads CSASDRTYEQYF. DNA for the CDR3: TGCAGTGCTAGCGACAGGACCTACGAGCAGTACTTC.

V gene TRBV11-2 combines with J gene TRBJ2-2, with 10 bases identical to TRBD2. The V segment lost 6 bases and the J segment 9 bases; nucleotides outside the gene matches: 13. CDR1 is SGHAT, CDR2 FQNNGV, per germline. The CDR3 length is 16 residues. In DNA, the CDR3 is TGTGCCAGCAGAATTGGACTAGCGGAGAGGAGCAGGGAGCTGTTTTTT. Translation gives CASRIGLAERSRELFF.

This clone was counted ten times or more. The genes are TRBV15 and TRBJ2-4, with 7 positions matching TRBD1. The CDR3 totals 13 residues. With 3 bases clipped from V and 16 bases from J, the junction kept 12 bases outside the gene matches. CDR1 is LNHNV and CDR2 is YYDKDF in the germline V gene (reference sequence). The CDR3 nucleotides read TGTGCCACCAGCAGGCGCGGTGACAGGGATATATACTTC. Protein product: CATSRRGDRDIYF.

This clone appeared many times. The genes are TRBV5-1 and TRBJ2-7; 11 bases align to TRBD1. This CDR3 has 14 residues. J gave up 3 bases and V 4 bases, and 3 bases lay outside the gene matches. Per germline, CDR1 SGHRS and CDR2 YFSETQ. The DNA for the CDR3 is TGCGCCAGCAGCACCGGGACAGGGGGCTACGAGCAGTACTTC. Protein sequence: CASSTGTGGYEQYF. The full variable domain, completed using reference TRBV5-1 and TRBJ2-7, is KAGVTQTPRYLIKTRGQQVTLSCSPISGHRSVSWYQQTPGQGLQFLFEYFSETQRNKGNFPGRFSGRQFSNSRSEMNVSTLELGDSALYLCASSTGTGGYEQYFGPGTRLTVT.

This clone was observed many times. V gene TRBV6-1 combines with J gene TRBJ2-5; the match to TRBD2 covers 7 bases. This CDR3 has 12 amino acids. Germline loops: CDR1 MNHNS, CDR2 SASEGT. V lost 5 bases, J lost 7 bases, and 4 bases stayed unmatched. CDR3 protein: CASSTGLGTQYF. The CDR3, as DNA: TGTGCCAGCAGTACCGGACTAGGGACCCAGTACTTC.

As for this clone: A junction end diverges from the germline sequence, so it may reflect a read error. V usage is TRBV19 and J usage is TRBJ1-3, with D uncertain. The CDR3 consists of 15 residues. Per the germline V gene, CDR1 is LNHDA and CDR2 is SQIVND (reference sequence). In DNA form, the CDR3 reads TGTGCCGGTAGTGCCCTCCATCGATCTGGAAACACCATATACTTT. It yields the protein CAGSALHRSGNTIYF.

This clone showed up many times. V is TRBV29-1 and J is TRBJ2-3; D is perhaps TRBD1 (6 bases). This CDR3 is built from 13 residues. Germline V gene data show CDR1 as SQVTM and CDR2 as ANQGSEA. Trimming took 7 bases from V and 0 from J, leaving 11 bases between them. CDR3 sequence reads: CSATQGSTDTQYF. The CDR3 DNA is TGCAGCGCTACCCAGGGGAGCACAGATACGCAGTATTTT.